This T cell receptor (beta chain) was sequenced in a study of breast tumors, draining lymph nodes, adjacent tissues. Findings of the study overall: Data fit most tumor T cells coming from lymph node, expanding in tumor.

Breast cancer patients provided tissue from their axillary draining lymph nodes. TCRdb analysed the multiplex PCR reads with MiXCR anew, one entry per CDR3 protein. The sample lists hundreds of thousands of distinct CDR3 sequences; approximately 30% were seen once. The CDR3 has 14 amino acids. The germline gives CDR1 MGHDK, CDR2 SYGVNS. The V and J ends lost 6 bases and 7 bases respectively, with 15 bases between them. With regard to this clonotype: What it binds is unknown.

Sequenced material: axillary lymph node tissue. The receptor was isolated from a female donor with breast cancer. Some clones in this sample may be carry-over from other donors' samples. This rearrangement joins TRBV25-1 to TRBJ1-4; D remains unclear. CDR3 nucleotide sequence: TGTGCCAGCAGGCGGTCAATTAGGCTTGAAAAACTGTTTTTT. This sequence encodes CASRRSIRLEKLFF. Full variable domain (remainder filled in from reference TRBV25-1 and TRBJ1-4): EADIYQTPRYLVIGTGKKITLECSQTMGHDKMYWYQQDPGMELHLIHYSYGVNSTEKGDLSSESTVSRIRTEHFPLTLESARPSHTSQYLCASRRSIRLEKLFFGSGTQLSVL.